Sequencing of this T cell receptor (beta chain) was carried out in a study of T cell repertoires in cytomegalovirus infection. Study background: It was the public TCR beta signatures that indicated both CMV infection and matching HLA type. Overall study results and limits: CMV-specific TCR beta clonotypes restricted by HLA-C were the ones dominating the ex vivo response.

TCRdb analysed the reads with MiXCR anew, one entry per CDR3 protein. Found here are a few hundred thousand distinct CDR3 sequences, approximately 26% of them singletons; the top ten hold about 13%. V was pared by 5 bases and J by 3 bases, with 10 bases of the junction left unmatched. Germline V CDR1 and CDR2: LNHDA, SQIVND (reference sequence). This CDR3 is 17 amino acids long. As to this clonotype: Its antigen is unknown.

Material for sequencing was PBMCs. The V call is TRBV19, the J call TRBJ1-5, with TRBD1 matching 10 bases. The origin of this receptor is a human donor in good health (CMV status not recorded). Some clones in this sample may be carry-over from other donors' samples. The DNA of the CDR3 is TGTGCCAGTAGTCGGATCGGGACAGGGGCTATCAATCAGCCCCAGCATTTT. It translates to CASSRIGTGAINQPQHF.